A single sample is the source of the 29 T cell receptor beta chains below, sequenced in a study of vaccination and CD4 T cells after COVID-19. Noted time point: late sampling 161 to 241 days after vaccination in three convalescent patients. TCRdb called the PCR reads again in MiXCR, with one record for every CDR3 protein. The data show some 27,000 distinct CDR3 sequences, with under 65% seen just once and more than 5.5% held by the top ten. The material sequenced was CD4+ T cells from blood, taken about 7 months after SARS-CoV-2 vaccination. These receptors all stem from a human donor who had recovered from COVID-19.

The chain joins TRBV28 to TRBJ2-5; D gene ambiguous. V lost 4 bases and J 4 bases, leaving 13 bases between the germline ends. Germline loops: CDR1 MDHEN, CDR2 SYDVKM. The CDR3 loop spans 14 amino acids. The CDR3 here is CASSSPSLGETQYF. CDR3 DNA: TGTGCCAGCAGTTCGCCTAGTTTGGGAGAGACCCAGTACTTC.

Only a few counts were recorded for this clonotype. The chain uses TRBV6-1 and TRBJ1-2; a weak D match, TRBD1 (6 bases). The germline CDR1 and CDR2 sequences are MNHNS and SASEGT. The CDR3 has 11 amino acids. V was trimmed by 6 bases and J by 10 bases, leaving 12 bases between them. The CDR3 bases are TGTGCCAGCAGCCAAGGGGGGGCCTACACCTTC. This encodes CASSQGGAYTF.

This CDR3 is CASRDGLHNEQFF. The DNA of the CDR3 is TGTGCCAGCAGAGACGGACTCCACAATGAGCAGTTCTTC. The rearrangement uses TRBV6-1 and TRBJ2-1; D might be TRBD2 (5 bases). The germline CDR1 and CDR2 sequences are MNHNS and SASEGT. V lost 6 bases, J lost 5 bases, and 11 bases lay in between. The CDR3 spans 13 residues.

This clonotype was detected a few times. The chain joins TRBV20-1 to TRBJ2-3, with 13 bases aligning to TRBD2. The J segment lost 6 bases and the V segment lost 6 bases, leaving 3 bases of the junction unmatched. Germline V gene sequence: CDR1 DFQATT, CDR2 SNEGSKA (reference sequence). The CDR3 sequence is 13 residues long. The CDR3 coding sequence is TGCAGTGCCCGGACTAGCGGGAGTGATACGCAGTATTTT. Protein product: CSARTSGSDTQYF.

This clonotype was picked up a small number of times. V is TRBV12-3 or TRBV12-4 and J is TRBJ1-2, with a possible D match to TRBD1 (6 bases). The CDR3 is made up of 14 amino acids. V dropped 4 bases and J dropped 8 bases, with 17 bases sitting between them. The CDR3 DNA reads TGTGCCAGCAGTTCTTACGGGGAGGGGGGAGGCTACACCTTC. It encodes CASSSYGEGGGYTF.

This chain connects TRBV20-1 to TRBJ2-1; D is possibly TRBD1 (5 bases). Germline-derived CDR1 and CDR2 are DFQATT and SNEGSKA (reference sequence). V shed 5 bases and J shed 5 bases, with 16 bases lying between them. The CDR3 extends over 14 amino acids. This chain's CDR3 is CSAAATGPHNEQFF. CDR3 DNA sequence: TGCAGTGCTGCCGCCACAGGCCCACACAATGAGCAGTTCTTC.

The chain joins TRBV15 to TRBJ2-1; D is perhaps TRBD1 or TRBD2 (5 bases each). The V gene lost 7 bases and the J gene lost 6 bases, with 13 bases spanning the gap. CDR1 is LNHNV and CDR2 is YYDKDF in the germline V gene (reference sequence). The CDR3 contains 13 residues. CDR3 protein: CATTPGPINEQFF. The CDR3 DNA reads TGTGCCACCACCCCGGGACCCATCAATGAGCAGTTCTTC.

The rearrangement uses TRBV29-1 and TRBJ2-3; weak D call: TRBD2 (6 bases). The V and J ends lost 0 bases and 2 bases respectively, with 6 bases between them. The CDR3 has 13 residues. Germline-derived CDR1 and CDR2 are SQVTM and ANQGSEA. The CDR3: CSVEERDTDTQYF. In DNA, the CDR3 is TGCAGCGTTGAAGAGCGGGACACAGATACGCAGTATTTT.

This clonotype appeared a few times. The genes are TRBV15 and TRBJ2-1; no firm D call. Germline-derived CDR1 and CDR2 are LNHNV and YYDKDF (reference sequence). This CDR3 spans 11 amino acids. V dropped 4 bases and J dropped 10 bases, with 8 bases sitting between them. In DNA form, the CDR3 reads TGTGCCACCAGCATGTCCGACGAGCAGTTCTTC. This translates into CATSMSDEQFF.

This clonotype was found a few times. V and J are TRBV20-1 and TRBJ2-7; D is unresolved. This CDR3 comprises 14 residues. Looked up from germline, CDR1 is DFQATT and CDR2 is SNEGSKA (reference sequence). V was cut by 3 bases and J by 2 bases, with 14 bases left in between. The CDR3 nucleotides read TGCAGTGCTAGTTACCCCGACCGAGCCTACGAGCAGTACTTC. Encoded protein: CSASYPDRAYEQYF.

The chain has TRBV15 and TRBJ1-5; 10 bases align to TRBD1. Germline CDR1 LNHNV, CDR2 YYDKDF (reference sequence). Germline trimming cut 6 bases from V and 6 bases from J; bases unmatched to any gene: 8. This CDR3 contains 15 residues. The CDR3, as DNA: TGTGCCACCAGACCCGGGACAGGGGACAGTCAGCCCCAGCATTTT. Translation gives CATRPGTGDSQPQHF.

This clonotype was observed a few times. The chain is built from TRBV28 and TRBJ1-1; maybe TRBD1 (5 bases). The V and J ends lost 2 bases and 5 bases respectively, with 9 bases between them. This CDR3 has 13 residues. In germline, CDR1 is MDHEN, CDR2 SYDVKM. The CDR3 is CASSLPGVTEAFF. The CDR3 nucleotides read TGTGCCAGCAGTTTACCGGGGGTGACTGAAGCTTTCTTT.

CDR3 loop: CASSYSISGSREQYF. CDR3 DNA: TGTGCCAGCAGTTACTCGATTAGCGGGAGTCGCGAGCAGTACTTC. The V gene is TRBV6-5, the J gene TRBJ2-7, with 9 positions matching TRBD2. Per the germline V gene, CDR1 is MNHEY and CDR2 is SVGAGI. The junction had 6 bases not matched to a gene; V was cut back by 0 bases and J by 6 bases. The CDR3 loop spans 15 amino acids.

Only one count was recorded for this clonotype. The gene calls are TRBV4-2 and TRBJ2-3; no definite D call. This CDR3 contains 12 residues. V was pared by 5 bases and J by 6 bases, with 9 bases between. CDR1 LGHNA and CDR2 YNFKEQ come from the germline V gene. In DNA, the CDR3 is TGTGCCAGCAGCTCCCAAACGGATACGCAGTATTTT. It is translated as CASSSQTDTQYF.

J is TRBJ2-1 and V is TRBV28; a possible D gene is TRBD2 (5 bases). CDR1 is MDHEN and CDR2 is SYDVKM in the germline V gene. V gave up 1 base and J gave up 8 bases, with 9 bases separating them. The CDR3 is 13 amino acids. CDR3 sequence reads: CASSLSRRDEQFF. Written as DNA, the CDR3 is TGTGCCAGCAGTTTATCTCGGCGGGATGAGCAGTTCTTC.

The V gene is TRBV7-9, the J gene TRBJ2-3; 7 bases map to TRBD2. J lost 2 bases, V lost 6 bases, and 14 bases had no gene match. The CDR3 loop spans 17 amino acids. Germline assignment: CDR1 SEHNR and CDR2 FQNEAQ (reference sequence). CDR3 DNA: TGTGCCAGCAGATCTGAGGCGAGCGGGGACCCCACAGATACGCAGTATTTT. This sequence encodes CASRSEASGDPTDTQYF.

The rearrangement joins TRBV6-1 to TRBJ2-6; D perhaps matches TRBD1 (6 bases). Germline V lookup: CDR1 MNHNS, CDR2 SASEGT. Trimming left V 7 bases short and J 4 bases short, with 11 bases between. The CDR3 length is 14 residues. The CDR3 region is CASNRDAGANVLTF. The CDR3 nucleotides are TGTGCCAGCAACAGGGATGCCGGGGCCAACGTCCTGACTTTC.

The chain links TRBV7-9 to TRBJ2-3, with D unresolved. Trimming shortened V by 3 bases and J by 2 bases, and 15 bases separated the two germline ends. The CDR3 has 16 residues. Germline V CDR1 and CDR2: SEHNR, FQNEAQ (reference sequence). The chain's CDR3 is CASSFLTAAHTDTQYF. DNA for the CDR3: TGTGCCAGCAGCTTTCTCACTGCGGCCCACACAGATACGCAGTATTTT.

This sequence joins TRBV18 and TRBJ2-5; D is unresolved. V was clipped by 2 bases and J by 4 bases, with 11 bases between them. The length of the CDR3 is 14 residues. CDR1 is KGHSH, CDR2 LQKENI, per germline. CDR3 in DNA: TGTGCCAGCTCACCAACTCCGCGTGGAGAGACCCAGTACTTC. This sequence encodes CASSPTPRGETQYF.

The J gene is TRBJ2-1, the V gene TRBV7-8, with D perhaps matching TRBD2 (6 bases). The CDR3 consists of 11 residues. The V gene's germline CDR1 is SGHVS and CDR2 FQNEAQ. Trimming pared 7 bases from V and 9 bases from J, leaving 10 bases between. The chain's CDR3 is CASIEAGEQFF. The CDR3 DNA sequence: TGTGCCAGCATAGAAGCGGGTGAGCAGTTCTTC.

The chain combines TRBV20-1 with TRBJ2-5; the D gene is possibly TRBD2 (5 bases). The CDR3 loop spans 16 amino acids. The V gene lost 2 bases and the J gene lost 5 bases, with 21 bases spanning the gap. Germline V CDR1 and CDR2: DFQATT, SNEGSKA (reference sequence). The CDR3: CSARPSTRLLHETQYF. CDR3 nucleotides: TGCAGTGCTAGACCCAGTACTAGGTTACTTCACGAGACCCAGTACTTC.

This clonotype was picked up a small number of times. CDR3 sequence reads: CASSEGTVSQETQYF. The CDR3, as DNA: TGCGCCAGCAGTGAGGGGACAGTAAGCCAAGAGACCCAGTACTTC. The chain links TRBV10-1 to TRBJ2-5; 7 bases agree with TRBD1. V shed 2 bases, J shed 1 base, and the junction held 4 bases outside the gene matches. The CDR3 consists of 15 residues. CDR1 is WNHNN and CDR2 is SYGVQD in the germline V gene (reference sequence).

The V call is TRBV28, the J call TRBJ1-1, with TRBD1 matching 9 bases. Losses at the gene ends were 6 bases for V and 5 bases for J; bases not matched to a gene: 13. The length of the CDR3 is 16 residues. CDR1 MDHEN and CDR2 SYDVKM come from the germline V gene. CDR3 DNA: TGTGCCAGCAGGCCCTACCACAGGGGGCTTAGGACTGAAGCTTTCTTT. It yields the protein CASRPYHRGLRTEAFF.

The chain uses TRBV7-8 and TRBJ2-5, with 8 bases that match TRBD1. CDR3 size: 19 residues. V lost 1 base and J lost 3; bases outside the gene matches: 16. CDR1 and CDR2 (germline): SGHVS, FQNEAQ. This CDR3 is CASSLGGRSLDREKETQYF. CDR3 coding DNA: TGTGCCAGCAGCTTAGGGGGGCGGTCCCTGGACAGGGAAAAAGAGACCCAGTACTTC.

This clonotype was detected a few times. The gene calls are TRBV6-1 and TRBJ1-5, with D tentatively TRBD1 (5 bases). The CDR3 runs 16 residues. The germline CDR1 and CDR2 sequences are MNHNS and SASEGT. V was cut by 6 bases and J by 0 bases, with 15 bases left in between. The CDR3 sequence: CASSARGGDSNQPQHF. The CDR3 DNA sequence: TGTGCCAGCAGCGCCCGGGGGGGGGATAGCAATCAGCCCCAGCATTTT.

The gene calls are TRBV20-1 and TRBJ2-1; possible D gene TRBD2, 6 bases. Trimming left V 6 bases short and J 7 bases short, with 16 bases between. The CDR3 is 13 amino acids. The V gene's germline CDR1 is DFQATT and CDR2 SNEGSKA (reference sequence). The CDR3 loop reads CSARDFRGNEQFF. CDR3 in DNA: TGCAGTGCCCGGGACTTCCGAGGGAATGAGCAGTTCTTC.

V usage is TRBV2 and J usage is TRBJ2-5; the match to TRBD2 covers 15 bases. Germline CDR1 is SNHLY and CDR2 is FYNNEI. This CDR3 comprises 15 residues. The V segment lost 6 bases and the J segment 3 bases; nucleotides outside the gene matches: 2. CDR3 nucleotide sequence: TGTGCCAGCAGCGGACTAGCGGGAGGGGAAGAGACCCAGTACTTC. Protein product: CASSGLAGGEETQYF.

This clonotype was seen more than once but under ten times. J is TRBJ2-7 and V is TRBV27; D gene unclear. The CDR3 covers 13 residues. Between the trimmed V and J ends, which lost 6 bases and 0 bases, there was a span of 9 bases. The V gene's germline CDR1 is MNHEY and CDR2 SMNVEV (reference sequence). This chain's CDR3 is CASRWASSYEQYF. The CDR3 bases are TGTGCCAGCAGATGGGCCAGCTCCTACGAGCAGTACTTC.

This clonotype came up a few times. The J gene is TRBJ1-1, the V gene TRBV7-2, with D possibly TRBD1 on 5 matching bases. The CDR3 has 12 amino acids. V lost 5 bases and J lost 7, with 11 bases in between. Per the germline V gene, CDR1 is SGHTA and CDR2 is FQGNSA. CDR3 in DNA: TGTGCCAGCAGCCGCCAGGGCTTTGAAGCTTTCTTT. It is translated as CASSRQGFEAFF.